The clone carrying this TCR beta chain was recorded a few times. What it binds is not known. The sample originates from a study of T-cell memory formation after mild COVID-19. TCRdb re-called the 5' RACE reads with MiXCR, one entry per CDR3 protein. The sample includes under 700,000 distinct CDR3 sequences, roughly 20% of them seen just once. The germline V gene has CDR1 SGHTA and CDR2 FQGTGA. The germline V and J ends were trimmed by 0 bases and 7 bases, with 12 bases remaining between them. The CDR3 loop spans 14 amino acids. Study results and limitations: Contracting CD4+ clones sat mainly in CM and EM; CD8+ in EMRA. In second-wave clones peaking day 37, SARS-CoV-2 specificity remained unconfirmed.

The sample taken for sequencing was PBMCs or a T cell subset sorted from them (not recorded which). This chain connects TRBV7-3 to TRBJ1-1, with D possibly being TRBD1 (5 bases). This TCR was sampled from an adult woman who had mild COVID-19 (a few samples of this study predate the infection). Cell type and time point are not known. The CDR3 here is CASSLTGVGDEAFF. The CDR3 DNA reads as TGTGCCAGCAGCTTAACGGGAGTGGGGGATGAAGCTTTCTTT.